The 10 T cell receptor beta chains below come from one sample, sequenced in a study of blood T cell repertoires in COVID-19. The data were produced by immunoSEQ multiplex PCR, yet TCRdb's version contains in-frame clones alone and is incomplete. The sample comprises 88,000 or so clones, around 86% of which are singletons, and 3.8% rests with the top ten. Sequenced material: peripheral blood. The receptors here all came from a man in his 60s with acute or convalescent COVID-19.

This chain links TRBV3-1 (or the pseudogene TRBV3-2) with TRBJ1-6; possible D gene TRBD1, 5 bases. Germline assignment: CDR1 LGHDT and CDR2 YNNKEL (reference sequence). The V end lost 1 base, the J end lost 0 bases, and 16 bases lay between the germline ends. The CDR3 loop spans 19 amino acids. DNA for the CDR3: TGTGCCAGCAGCCAAGGGGCAGGGTCCCGTAGCTCCTATAATTCACCCCTCCACTTT. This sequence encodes CASSQGAGSRSSYNSPLHF.

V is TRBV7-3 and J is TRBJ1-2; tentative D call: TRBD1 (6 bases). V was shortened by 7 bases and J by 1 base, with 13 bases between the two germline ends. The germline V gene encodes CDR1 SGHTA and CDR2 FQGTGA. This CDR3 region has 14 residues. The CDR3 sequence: CASKNLDSNYGYTF. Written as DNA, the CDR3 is TGTGCCAGCAAAAACCTGGACAGTAACTATGGCTACACCTTC.

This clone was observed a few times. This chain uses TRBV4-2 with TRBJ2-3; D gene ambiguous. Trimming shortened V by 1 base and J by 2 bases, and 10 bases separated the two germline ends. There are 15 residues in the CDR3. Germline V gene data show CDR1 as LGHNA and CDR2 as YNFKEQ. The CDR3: CASSQVSIFTDTQYF. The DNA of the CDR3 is TGTGCCAGCAGCCAAGTTAGTATCTTCACAGATACGCAGTATTTT.

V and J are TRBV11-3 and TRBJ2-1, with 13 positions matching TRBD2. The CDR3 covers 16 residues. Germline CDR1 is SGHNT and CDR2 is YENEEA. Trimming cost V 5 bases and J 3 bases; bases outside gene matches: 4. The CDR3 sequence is CASSGTSGTVYNEQFF. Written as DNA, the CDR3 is TGTGCCAGCAGCGGGACTAGCGGGACGGTCTACAATGAGCAGTTCTTC.

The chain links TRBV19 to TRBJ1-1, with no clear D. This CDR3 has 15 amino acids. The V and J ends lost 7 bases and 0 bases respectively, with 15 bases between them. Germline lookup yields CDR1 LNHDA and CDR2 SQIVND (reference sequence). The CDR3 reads CASMKRTGMNTEAFF. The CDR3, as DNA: TGTGCCAGTATGAAGCGGACGGGTATGAACACTGAAGCTTTCTTT.

CDR3 sequence: CASRGQGGYEQYF. The DNA for the CDR3 is TGTGCCAGTAGGGGACAGGGTGGGTACGAGCAGTACTTC. The chain links TRBV19 to TRBJ2-7; TRBD1 matches at 9 bases. Germline CDR1 and CDR2: LNHDA and SQIVND (reference sequence). With 6 bases clipped from V and 4 bases from J, the junction kept 4 bases outside the gene matches. There are 13 residues in the CDR3. The whole variable domain, remainder taken from reference TRBV19 and TRBJ2-7, is DGGITQSPKYLFRKEGQNVTLSCEQNLNHDAMYWYRQDPGQGLRLIYYSQIVNDFQKGDIAEGYSVSREKKESFPLTVTSAQKNPTAFYLCASRGQGGYEQYFGPGTRLTVT.

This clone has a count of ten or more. CDR3 residues: CASSLGQANTGELFF. The DNA for the CDR3 is TGTGCCAGCAGCTTAGGGCAGGCGAACACCGGGGAGCTGTTTTTT. This chain uses TRBV7-9 with TRBJ2-2; D not certain. V was cut by 1 base and J by 0 bases, with 6 bases left in between. The CDR3 is made up of 15 amino acids. Germline V lookup: CDR1 SEHNR, CDR2 FQNEAQ (reference sequence).

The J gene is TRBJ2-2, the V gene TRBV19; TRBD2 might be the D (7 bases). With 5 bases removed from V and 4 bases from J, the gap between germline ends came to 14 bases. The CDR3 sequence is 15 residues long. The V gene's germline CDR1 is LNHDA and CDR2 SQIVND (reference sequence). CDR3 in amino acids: CASSPQGGGTGELFF. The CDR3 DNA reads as TGTGCCAGTAGTCCCCAAGGGGGGGGCACCGGGGAGCTGTTTTTT.

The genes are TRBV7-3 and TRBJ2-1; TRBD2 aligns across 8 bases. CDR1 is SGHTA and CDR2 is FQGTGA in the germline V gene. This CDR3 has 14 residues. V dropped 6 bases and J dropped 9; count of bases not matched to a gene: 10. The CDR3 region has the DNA TGTGCCAGCAGTCCGGGACTAGAAACTACTGAGCAGTTCTTC. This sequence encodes CASSPGLETTEQFF.

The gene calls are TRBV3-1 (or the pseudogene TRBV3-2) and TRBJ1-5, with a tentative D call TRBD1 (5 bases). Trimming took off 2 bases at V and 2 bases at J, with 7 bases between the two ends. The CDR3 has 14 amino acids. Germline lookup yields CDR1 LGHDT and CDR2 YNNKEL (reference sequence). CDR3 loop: CASSQQGRNQPQHF. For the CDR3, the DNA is TGTGCCAGCAGCCAACAGGGTCGCAATCAGCCCCAGCATTTT.